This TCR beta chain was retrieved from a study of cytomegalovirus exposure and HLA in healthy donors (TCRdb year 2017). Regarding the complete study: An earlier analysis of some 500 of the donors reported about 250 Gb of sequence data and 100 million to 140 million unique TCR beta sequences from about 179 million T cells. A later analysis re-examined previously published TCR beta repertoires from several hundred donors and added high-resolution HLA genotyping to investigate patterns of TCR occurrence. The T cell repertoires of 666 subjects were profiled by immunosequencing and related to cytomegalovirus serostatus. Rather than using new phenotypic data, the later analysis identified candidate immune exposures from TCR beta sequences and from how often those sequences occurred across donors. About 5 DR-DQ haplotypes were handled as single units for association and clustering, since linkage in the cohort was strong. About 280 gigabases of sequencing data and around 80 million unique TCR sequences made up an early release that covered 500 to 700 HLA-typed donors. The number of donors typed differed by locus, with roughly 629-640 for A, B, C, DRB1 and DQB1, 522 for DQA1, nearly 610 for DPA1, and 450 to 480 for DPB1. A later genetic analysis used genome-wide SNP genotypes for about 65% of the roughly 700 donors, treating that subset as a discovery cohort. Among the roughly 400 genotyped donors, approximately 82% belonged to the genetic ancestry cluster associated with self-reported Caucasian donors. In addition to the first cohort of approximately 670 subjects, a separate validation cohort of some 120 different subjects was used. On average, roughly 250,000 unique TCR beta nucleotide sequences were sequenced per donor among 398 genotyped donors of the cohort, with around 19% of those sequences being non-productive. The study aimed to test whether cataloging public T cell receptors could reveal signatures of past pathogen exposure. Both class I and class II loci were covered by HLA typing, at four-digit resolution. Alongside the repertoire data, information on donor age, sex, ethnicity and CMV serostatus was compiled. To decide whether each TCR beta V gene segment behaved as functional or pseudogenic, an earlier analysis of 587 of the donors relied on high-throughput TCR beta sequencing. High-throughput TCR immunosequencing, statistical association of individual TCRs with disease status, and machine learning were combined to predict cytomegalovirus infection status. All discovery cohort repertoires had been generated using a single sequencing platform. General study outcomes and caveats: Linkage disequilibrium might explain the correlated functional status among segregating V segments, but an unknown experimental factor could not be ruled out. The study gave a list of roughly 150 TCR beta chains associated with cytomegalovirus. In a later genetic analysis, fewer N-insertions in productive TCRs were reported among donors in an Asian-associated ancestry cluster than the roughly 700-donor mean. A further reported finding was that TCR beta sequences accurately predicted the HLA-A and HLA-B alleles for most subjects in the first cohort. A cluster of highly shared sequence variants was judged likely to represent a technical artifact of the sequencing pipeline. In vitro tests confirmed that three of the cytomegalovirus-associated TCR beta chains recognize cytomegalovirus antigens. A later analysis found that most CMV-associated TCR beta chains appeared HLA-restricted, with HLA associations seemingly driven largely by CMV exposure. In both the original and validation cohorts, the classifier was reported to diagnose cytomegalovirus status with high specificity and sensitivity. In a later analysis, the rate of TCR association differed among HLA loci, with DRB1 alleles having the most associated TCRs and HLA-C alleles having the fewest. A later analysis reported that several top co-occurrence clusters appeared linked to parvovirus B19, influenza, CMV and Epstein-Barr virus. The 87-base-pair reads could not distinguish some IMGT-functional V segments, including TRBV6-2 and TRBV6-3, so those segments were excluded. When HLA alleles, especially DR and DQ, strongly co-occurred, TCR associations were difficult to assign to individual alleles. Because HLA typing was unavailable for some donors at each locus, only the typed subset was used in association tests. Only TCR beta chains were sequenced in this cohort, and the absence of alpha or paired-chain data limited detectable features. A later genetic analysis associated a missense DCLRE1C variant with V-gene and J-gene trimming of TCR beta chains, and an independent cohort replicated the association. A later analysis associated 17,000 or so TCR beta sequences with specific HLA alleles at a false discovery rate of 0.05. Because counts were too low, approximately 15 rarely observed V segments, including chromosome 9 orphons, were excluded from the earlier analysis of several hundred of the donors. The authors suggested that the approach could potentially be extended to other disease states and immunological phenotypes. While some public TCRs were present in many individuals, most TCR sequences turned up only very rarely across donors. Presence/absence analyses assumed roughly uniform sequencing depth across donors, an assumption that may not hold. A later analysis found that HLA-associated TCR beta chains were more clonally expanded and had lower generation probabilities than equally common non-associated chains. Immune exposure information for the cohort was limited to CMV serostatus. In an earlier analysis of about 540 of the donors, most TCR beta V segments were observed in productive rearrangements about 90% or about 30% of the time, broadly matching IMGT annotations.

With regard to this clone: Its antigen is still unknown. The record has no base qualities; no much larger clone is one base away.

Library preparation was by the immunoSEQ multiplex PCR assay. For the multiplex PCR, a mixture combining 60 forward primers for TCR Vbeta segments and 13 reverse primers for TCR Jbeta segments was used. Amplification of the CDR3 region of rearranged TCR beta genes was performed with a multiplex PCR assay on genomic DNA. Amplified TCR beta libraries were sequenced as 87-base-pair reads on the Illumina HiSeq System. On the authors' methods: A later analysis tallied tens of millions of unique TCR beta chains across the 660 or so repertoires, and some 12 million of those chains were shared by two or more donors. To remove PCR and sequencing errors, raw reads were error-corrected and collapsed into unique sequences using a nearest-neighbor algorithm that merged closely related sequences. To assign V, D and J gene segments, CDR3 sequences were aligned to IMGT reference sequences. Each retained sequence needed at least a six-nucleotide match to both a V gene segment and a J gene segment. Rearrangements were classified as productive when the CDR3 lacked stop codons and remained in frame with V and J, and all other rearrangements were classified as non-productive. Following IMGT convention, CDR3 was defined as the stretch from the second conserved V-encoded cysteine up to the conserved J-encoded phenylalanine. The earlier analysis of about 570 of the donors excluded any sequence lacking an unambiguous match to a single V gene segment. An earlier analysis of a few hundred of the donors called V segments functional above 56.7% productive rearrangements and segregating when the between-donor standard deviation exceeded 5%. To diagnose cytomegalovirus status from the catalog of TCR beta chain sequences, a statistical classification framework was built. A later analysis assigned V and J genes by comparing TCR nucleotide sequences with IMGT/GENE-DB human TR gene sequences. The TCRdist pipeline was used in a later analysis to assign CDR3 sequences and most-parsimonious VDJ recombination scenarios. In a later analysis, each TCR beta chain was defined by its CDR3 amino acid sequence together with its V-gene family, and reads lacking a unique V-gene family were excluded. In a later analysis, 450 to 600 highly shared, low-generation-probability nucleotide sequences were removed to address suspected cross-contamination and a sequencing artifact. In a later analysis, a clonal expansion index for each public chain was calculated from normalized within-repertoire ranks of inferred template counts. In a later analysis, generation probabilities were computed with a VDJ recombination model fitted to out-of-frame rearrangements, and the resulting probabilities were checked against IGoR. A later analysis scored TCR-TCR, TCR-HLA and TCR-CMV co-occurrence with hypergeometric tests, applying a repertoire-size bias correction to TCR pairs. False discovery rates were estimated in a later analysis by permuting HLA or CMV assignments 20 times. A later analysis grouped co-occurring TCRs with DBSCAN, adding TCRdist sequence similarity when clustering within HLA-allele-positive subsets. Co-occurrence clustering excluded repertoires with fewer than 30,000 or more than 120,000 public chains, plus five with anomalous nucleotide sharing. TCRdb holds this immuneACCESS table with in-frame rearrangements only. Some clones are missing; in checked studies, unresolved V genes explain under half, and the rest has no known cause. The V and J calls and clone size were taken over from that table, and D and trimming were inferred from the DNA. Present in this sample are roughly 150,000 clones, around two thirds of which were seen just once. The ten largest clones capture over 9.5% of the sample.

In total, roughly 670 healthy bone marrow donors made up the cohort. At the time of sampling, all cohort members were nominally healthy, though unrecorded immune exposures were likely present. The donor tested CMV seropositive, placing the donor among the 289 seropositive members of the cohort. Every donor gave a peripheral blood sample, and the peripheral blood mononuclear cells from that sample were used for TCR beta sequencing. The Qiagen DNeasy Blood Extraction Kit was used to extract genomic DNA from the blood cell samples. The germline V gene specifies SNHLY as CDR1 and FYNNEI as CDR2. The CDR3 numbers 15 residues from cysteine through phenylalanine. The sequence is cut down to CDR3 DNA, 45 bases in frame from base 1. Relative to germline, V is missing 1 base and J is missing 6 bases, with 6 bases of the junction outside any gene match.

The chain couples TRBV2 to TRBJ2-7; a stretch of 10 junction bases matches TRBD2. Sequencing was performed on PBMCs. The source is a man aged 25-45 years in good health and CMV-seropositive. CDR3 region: CASSEEASGRAEQYF. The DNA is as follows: TGTGCCAGCAGTGAAGAGGCTAGCGGGAGAGCCGAGCAGTACTTC.